The next 11 T cell receptor beta chains were all read from a single sample in a study of OX40 agonist ivuxolimab in advanced cancers. Libraries were prepared by immunoSEQ multiplex PCR; TCRdb keeps only in-frame clonotypes and omits some of them. Here the sample spans roughly 66,000 clones, around 83% being singletons. Source: CD4+ or CD8+ T cells sorted from blood, taken in a trial of the OX40 agonist ivuxolimab. The receptor source for this set is an adult with an advanced solid tumor such as melanoma, head and neck, liver or kidney cancer.

This chain connects TRBV2 to TRBJ1-2; D is unresolved. The CDR3 is 13 amino acids. Trimming stripped 4 bases from V and 4 bases from J, with 10 bases between. Germline V lookup: CDR1 SNHLY, CDR2 FYNNEI. CDR3 loop: CASSVTGAYGYTF. CDR3 nucleotides: TGTGCCAGCAGTGTCACGGGAGCCTATGGCTACACCTTC.

The chain links TRBV2 to TRBJ1-5, with D unclear. This CDR3 contains 16 residues. In germline, CDR1 is SNHLY, CDR2 FYNNEI. V lost 5 bases to trimming and J lost 0 bases, with 14 bases between them. The CDR3 loop reads CASSPRTVYSNQPQHF. CDR3 DNA sequence: TGTGCCAGCAGTCCACGGACGGTGTATAGCAATCAGCCCCAGCATTTT.

This sequence joins TRBV4-2 and TRBJ2-3, with 8 bases identical to TRBD2. After removal of 1 base from V and 1 base from J, the junction contained 10 bases not matched to a gene. In germline, CDR1 is LGHNA, CDR2 YNFKEQ. The CDR3 has 18 residues. The CDR3, as DNA: TGTGCCAGCAGCCAAGTTGGGATGACTAGCGCCCGCACAGATACGCAGTATTTT. Protein sequence: CASSQVGMTSARTDTQYF.

The chain combines TRBV27 with TRBJ2-3; the D gene is possibly TRBD1 (6 bases). Germline V lookup: CDR1 MNHEY, CDR2 SMNVEV (reference sequence). V dropped 5 bases and J dropped 5 bases, with 11 bases sitting between them. The CDR3 extends over 13 amino acids. CDR3 sequence reads: CASSTRGQDTQYF. DNA of the CDR3: TGTGCCAGCAGTACCAGGGGACAAGATACGCAGTATTTT.

This clone appeared once. This sequence joins TRBV6-6 and TRBJ2-7, with D possibly matching TRBD1 (5 bases). Germline V gene data show CDR1 as MNHNY and CDR2 as SVGAGI (reference sequence). Trimming shortened V by 8 bases and J by 3 bases, and 8 bases separated the two germline ends. The CDR3 extends over 11 amino acids. The CDR3 here is CASGHLYEQYF. The CDR3 DNA sequence: TGTGCCAGCGGACACCTCTACGAGCAGTACTTC.

J is TRBJ1-4 and V is TRBV7-9; no clear D gene. The CDR3 consists of 15 residues. V lost 3 bases and J 6 bases, leaving 14 bases between the germline ends. The germline gives CDR1 SEHNR, CDR2 FQNEAQ (reference sequence). In DNA, the CDR3 is TGTGCCAGCAGCTTTGTTGGCAGTTGGGATGAAAAACTGTTTTTT. This gives the protein CASSFVGSWDEKLFF.

The chain carries TRBV5-8 and TRBJ2-1; 8 nucleotides align to TRBD2. Germline V gene sequence: CDR1 SGHTS, CDR2 YDEGEE. The CDR3 runs 16 residues. The junction had 7 bases not matched to a gene; V was cut back by 3 bases and J by 2 bases. The DNA for the CDR3 is TGTGCCAGCAGCTCTGGGGTAGCGGGGACCTACAATGAGCAGTTCTTC. Amino acid sequence: CASSSGVAGTYNEQFF.

The rearrangement joins TRBV28 to TRBJ1-2, with D tentatively TRBD1 (5 bases). This CDR3 is 13 amino acids long. Per the germline V gene, CDR1 is MDHEN and CDR2 is SYDVKM. Trimming took 3 bases from V and 8 from J, leaving 13 bases between them. CDR3 residues: CASSFGGVWGYTF. Here the CDR3 DNA reads TGTGCCAGCAGTTTTGGGGGAGTCTGGGGCTACACCTTC.

This sequence joins TRBV28 and TRBJ2-3; D uncertain. The CDR3 extends over 13 amino acids. Trimming shortened V by 5 bases and J by 6 bases, and 12 bases separated the two germline ends. The germline gives CDR1 MDHEN, CDR2 SYDVKM. CDR3 coding DNA: TGTGCCAGCAGTACACCGCTGGGGGATACGCAGTATTTT. This codes for CASSTPLGDTQYF.

This chain uses TRBV19 with TRBJ2-2, with a weak D call TRBD1 (6 bases). CDR3 size: 21 residues. CDR1 is LNHDA and CDR2 is SQIVND in the germline V gene (reference sequence). Trimming removed 3 bases from V and 2 bases from J, with 28 bases in between. DNA for the CDR3: TGTGCCAGTAGTATCTGGGACACCTGGATGACTCAAGATGAAAACACCGGGGAGCTGTTTTTT. Translating it yields CASSIWDTWMTQDENTGELFF.

CDR3 amino acids: CASISEFF. The CDR3 nucleotides read TGTGCCAGCATCTCTGAGTTCTTC. The chain joins TRBV21-1 to TRBJ2-1; the D call of TRBD2 is as the table states it, not checked on the DNA. TRBV21-1 is listed as a pseudogene. This CDR3 has 8 residues.